This section outlines one T cell receptor beta chain sequence together with its context. It has no known antigen specificity. Qualities for individual bases were not recorded, and no much larger clone is one base off. Using the deep immunoSEQ assay, multiplex PCR amplified TCR CDR3 regions from genomic DNA. Extracted genomic DNA from each cell subset was spread evenly across all wells of several immunoSEQ 96-well plates, with each plate serving as a replicate. For sorted subsets, each replicate PCR was loaded with about 200 ng genomic DNA, equivalent to roughly 30,000 T cell genomes. Purified libraries were measured with a Qubit 3.0 fluorometer, size-checked on a Bioanalyzer 2100, and measured again with the KAPA Library Quantification kit. Each immunoSEQ 96-well plate was sequenced on its own single-read 150-cycle Illumina NextSeq 550 flow cell. Per the authors' processing: Because the immunoSEQ output held only junctional sequences and lacked quality scores, the filtering could not match the filtering applied to full-length reads. Sequences were annotated with PyIR, a Python wrapper for IgBLAST v1.9, using IMGT germline references to assign V/J genes and CDR3. Reads were filtered out if the reads had weak V/J assignments (E-value above 1e-6), no CDR3, stop codons, out-of-frame junctions, or ambiguous translated residues. V3J clonotypes were defined by identical inferred V gene, J gene, and CDR3 amino acid sequence. Percentage overlap between repertoires was computed as shared unique clonotypes divided by the size of the smaller repertoire. RTK rarefaction, the Chao1 estimator, and Recon v2.1 estimates of unobserved clonotypes were used to assess repertoire richness. For all TCRbeta clonotypes obtained by the gDNA method from a few donors, generation probabilities were computed with OLGA. The table was pulled from immuneACCESS by TCRdb, which kept in-frame rearrangements only. Such tables lose some clones; where checked, under half of the loss comes from unresolved V genes, and the rest has no known cause. V and J calls and clone size are given by that table; D and trimming were obtained from the DNA. The sample data list 2 million to 2.5 million clones, and around 92% of these were observed just once. The biggest ten clones account for around 0.4% of the sample.

From cysteine to phenylalanine, the CDR3 is 14 amino acids long. The only DNA kept is the CDR3, 42 bases in frame from the first base. V is shortened by 2 bases, J by 6 bases, and the region joining them spans 13 bases. Via the germline V gene, CDR1 is MNHEY and CDR2 SVGAGI. The source of the sample is a study of shared clonotypes between healthy human individuals (dated by TCRdb to 2020 to 2022). Regarding the study in general: The cohort included three men and a couple of women between 18 and 49 years of age. Blood TCR repertoires of 5 or 6 healthy adults were deeply sequenced to estimate repertoire size and the extent of clonotype sharing between individuals. For each donor, three plates each were used for CD4 naive and CD4 memory, two plates were used for CD8 naive, and one plate was used for CD8 memory. Libraries were prepared and TCR repertoires were sequenced by different laboratories using diverse techniques, in order to increase sequencing depth and limit assay-specific biases. Leukapheresis yielded between about 0.9 and 8.9 billion PBMCs per donor. Overall study results and their limits: Incomplete sequencing was indicated by rarefaction of sorted-subset datasets, despite the large sequencing depth. Pairwise subsampling indicated that sequencing depth was expected to affect the degree of clonotype sharing among donors. Higher generation probabilities were observed for clonotypes shared by all four sorted-subset donors than for non-shared clonotypes. Only blood was sampled, and tissue TCR repertoires likely differ from those in blood. Larger estimated clonotype richness was generally found for naive subsets than for memory subsets. When four donors were compared, the shared fraction of clonotypes was around 4.6% for naive CD4, roughly 3.4% for naive CD8, roughly 2.3% for memory CD4, and about 0.36% for memory CD8. Because the study included a small number of donors, the genetic and exposure-history diversity represented was limited.

Donors were healthy HIV-negative adults with no recently reported acute infections or vaccinations. Only Caucasian adults living in Nashville, Tennessee, USA were represented among the donors. CD4+ T cells were enriched through magnetic negative selection, after which naive cells were positively selected on CD45RA and the remaining negative fraction served as the memory subset. Blood was collected by leukapheresis, and PBMCs were isolated by Ficoll-Histopaque density gradient centrifugation and then cryopreserved in liquid nitrogen vapor phase. Analytical flow cytometry was used to check the purity and quantity of every magnetically sorted T cell population. Genomic DNA was isolated from each sorted fraction and quantified by UV absorbance on a Nanodrop 2000c.

The sequence was obtained from a man aged 18-30 years in good health. Some clones in this sample may be carry-over from other donors' samples. The sequenced sample was naive CD4+ T cells from PBMCs. The cell subset or site label here, explained by the study, means: CD45RA+ positively selected. The rearrangement combines TRBV6-5 with TRBJ1-2; TRBD1 is a weak D gene call, 6 bases matching. The CDR3 amino acid sequence is: CASSYDYRDNGYTF. Read as DNA, the sequence is TGTGCCAGCAGTTACGACTACCGGGACAATGGCTACACCTTC.